These T cell receptor beta chains were read from a single sample in a study of Ad26.COV2.S vaccination and SARS-CoV-2 variants. Sequencing was performed with immunoSEQ multiplex PCR; in TCRdb, only in-frame clones are kept and a portion is missing. The sample gives around 250,000 clones, about 89% of which show up once; around 3% is in the top ten. The source was peripheral blood, collected in a trial of Ad26.COV2.S vaccine versus placebo. The source of these receptors is a person between 18 and 59 years old who received the Ad26.COV2.S COVID-19 vaccine or a placebo. Both conserved end residues are part of each CDR3. A D gene is named only where the DNA matches it firmly. Rows give clone size only sometimes, using once, few, many, or a class for an expanded clone.

>TRBJ2-7|TRBV20-1|-|-
TGCAGTGCTAGTGGCGGGTACAGCAACTACGAGCAGTACTTC
CSASGGYSNYEQYF
>TRBJ2-2|TRBV5-6|-|TRBD2
TGTGCCAGCAGCCGGACTAGTGGGACCGGGGAGCTGTTTTTT
CASSRTSGTGELFF
>TRBJ2-3|TRBV24-1|once|-
TGTGCCACCAGTGGTAACCCCGGGGACCTGGGGACAGATACGCAGTATTTT
CATSGNPGDLGTDTQYF
>TRBJ1-2|TRBV18|-|TRBD1
TGTGCCAGCTCACCCCAGGGACAGGGGTACTATGGCTACACCTTC
CASSPQGQGYYGYTF
>TRBJ1-2|TRBV5-1|-|-
TGCGCCAGCAGCTTGCGAGGAGGGGCGGATGGCTACACCTTC
CASSLRGGADGYTF
>TRBJ2-7|TRBV9|-|TRBD1
TGTGCCAGCAGCGAAGGACAGGGGGCGTCCTACGAGCAGTACTTC
CASSEGQGASYEQYF
>TRBJ2-7|TRBV11-2|-|TRBD2
TGTGCCAGCAGCATTTATAGCGGGTCCGGGACCGAGCAGTACTTC
CASSIYSGSGTEQYF
>TRBJ2-7|TRBV11-2|-|-
TGTGCCAGCAGCCGAGGGACAAACACGTGGAGGGACGAGCAGTACTTC
CASSRGTNTWRDEQYF
>TRBJ2-1|TRBV4-1|once|TRBD2
TGCGCCAGCAGCCAAGTACTAGCGGGACGCTCCTACAATGAGCAGTTCTTC
CASSQVLAGRSYNEQFF
>TRBJ2-1|TRBV6-5|-|TRBD1
TGTGCCAGCTGGACAGGGGCCTCCTACAATGAGCAGTTCTTC
CASWTGASYNEQFF
>TRBJ1-2|TRBV19|-|-
TGTGCCAGTAATACCGGGAACTATGGCTACACCTTC
CASNTGNYGYTF
>TRBJ1-4|TRBV18|-|-
TGTGCCAGCTCTCTTATGAGTGAAAAACTGTTTTTT
CASSLMSEKLFF
>TRBJ1-1|TRBV28|-|-
TGTGCCAGCAGTTTTGGGGGGCCGCTGAACACTGAAGCTTTCTTT
CASSFGGPLNTEAFF
>TRBJ1-1|TRBV28|-|-
TGTGCCAGCAGCCGAAATCGGTGGGGGTCAATCACTGAAGCTTTCTTT
CASSRNRWGSITEAFF
>TRBJ2-2|TRBV15|-|-
TGTGCCACCAGCAGAGTGAGAGCCGGGGAGCTGTTTTTT
CATSRVRAGELFF
>TRBJ2-2|TRBV7-9|-|-
TGTGCCAGCAGCTTAGTGGGGTTAACCGGGGAGCTGTTTTTT
CASSLVGLTGELFF
>TRBJ1-2|TRBV2|-|TRBD1
TGTGCCAGCGAGGCGCCCGGACAGGGGGAAGATGGCTACACCTTC
CASEAPGQGEDGYTF
>TRBJ1-5|TRBV5-6|-|-
TGTGCCAGCAGCTTTTCACATTATAGCAATCAGCCCCAGCATTTT
CASSFSHYSNQPQHF
>TRBJ2-1|TRBV5-1|-|-
TGCGCCAGCAGCTTGTCGGGGGCGAGCTCCTACAATGAGCAGTTCTTC
CASSLSGASSYNEQFF
>TRBJ1-4|TRBV5-1|-|-
TGCGCCAGCAGCTTGGTTGGCGCCGGTAATGAAAAACTGTTTTTT
CASSLVGAGNEKLFF
>TRBJ2-7|TRBV18|-|-
TGTGCCAGCTCACCACACTCCAGCTCCTACGAGCAGTACTTC
CASSPHSSSYEQYF
>TRBJ2-1|TRBV7-2|-|-
TGTGCCAGCAGCCCTACAGGGAATTCCTACAATGAGCAGTTCTTC
CASSPTGNSYNEQFF
>TRBJ1-1|TRBV5-1|once|-
TGCGCCAGCAGCTTTCAACGGGGGAACACTGAAGCTTTCTTT
CASSFQRGNTEAFF
>TRBJ2-3|TRBV10-3|-|-
TGTGCCATACAATCTGGCACAGATACGCAGTATTTT
CAIQSGTDTQYF
>TRBJ1-3|TRBV30|-|-
TGTGCCTGGAGTACAGTCTCTGGAAACACCATATATTTT
CAWSTVSGNTIYF
>TRBJ1-1|TRBV6-5|-|-
TGTGCCAGCAGTTGGGGGTTTGGGATGAACACTGAAGCTTTCTTT
CASSWGFGMNTEAFF